This passage covers 27 T cell receptor beta chains from one sample sequenced in a study of tumor T cells in aggressive B-cell lymphoma. Sequencing used immunoSEQ multiplex PCR; TCRdb keeps in-frame clones, though not all of them. Here the sample spans 400 or so clones, around 90% being singletons. Sequences were obtained from tumor tissue. All receptors come from an adult with diffuse large B cell lymphoma.

The rearrangement links TRBV15 to TRBJ1-2; 7 bases fit TRBD1. Germline V lookup: CDR1 LNHNV, CDR2 YYDKDF (reference sequence). Unmatched junction bases numbered 12, after V lost 4 bases and J lost 4 bases. CDR3 length: 16 amino acids. In nucleotides, the CDR3 is TGTGCCACCAGCAACCGCGCGACAGGGACGTTCTATGGCTACACCTTC. It is translated as CATSNRATGTFYGYTF.

The genes are TRBV6-1 and TRBJ2-1; D gene uncertain. The V end was cut by 2 bases, the J end by 8 bases, with 13 bases between. The CDR3 spans 14 residues. Per germline, CDR1 MNHNS and CDR2 SASEGT. CDR3 nucleotide sequence: TGTGCCAGCAGTGAATTCGTCTCTGGCTATGAGCAGTTCTTC. Translated, it gives CASSEFVSGYEQFF.

This chain connects TRBV19 to TRBJ1-2; the match to TRBD1 covers 7 bases. From germline, CDR1 is LNHDA and CDR2 SQIVND (reference sequence). CDR3 length: 12 amino acids. The V gene end was trimmed by 3 bases and the J gene end by 7 bases; junction bases not matched to a gene: 2. CDR3 residues: CASSIDRAGYTF. The CDR3 DNA is TGTGCCAGTAGTATCGACAGGGCTGGCTACACCTTC.

The chain joins TRBV5-1 to TRBJ2-3, with 16 nucleotides matching TRBD2. In germline, CDR1 is SGHRS, CDR2 YFSETQ. With V trimmed by 4 bases and J by 3 bases, 8 bases remained unmatched. The CDR3 covers 18 residues. The CDR3 protein is CASSRGTSGGARTDTQYF. In nucleotides, the CDR3 is TGCGCCAGCAGCAGAGGGACTAGCGGGGGGGCCCGGACAGATACGCAGTATTTT. The complete variable domain, with remaining parts taken from reference TRBV5-1 and TRBJ2-3, reads KAGVTQTPRYLIKTRGQQVTLSCSPISGHRSVSWYQQTPGQGLQFLFEYFSETQRNKGNFPGRFSGRQFSNSRSEMNVSTLELGDSALYLCASSRGTSGGARTDTQYFGPGTRLTVL.

This rearrangement joins TRBV11-2 to TRBJ2-6; tentatively, D is TRBD1 (6 bases). Germline V gene sequence: CDR1 SGHAT, CDR2 FQNNGV. The CDR3 contains 17 residues. Between the trimmed V and J ends, which lost 5 bases and 0 bases, there was a span of 14 bases. The CDR3 DNA follows: TGTGCCAGCAGCCCAAGGACAGTTACCTCTGGGGCCAACGTCCTGACTTTC. It specifies CASSPRTVTSGANVLTF.

This chain joins TRBV18 and TRBJ2-1, with D tentatively TRBD2 (6 bases). The CDR3 is made up of 14 amino acids. V gave up 6 bases and J gave up 8 bases, with 17 bases separating them. CDR1 and CDR2 (germline): KGHSH, LQKENI. The CDR3 protein is CASSRIPSEDEQFF. Here the CDR3 DNA reads TGTGCCAGCTCGAGAATCCCTAGCGAGGATGAGCAGTTCTTC. Based on the CDR3 plus reference TRBV18 and TRBJ2-1, the full variable domain is NAGVMQNPRHLVRRRGQEARLRCSPMKGHSHVYWYRQLPEEGLKFMVYLQKENIIDESGMPKERFSAEFPKEGPSILRIQQVVRGDSAAYFCASSRIPSEDEQFFGPGTRLTVL.

The genes are TRBV28 and TRBJ1-5; 10 nucleotides match TRBD1. The length of the CDR3 is 16 residues. V was pared by 3 bases and J by 6 bases, with 8 bases of the junction left unmatched. The V gene's germline CDR1 is MDHEN and CDR2 SYDVKM. CDR3 sequence: CASSFRPTGGSQPQHF. The CDR3 DNA sequence: TGTGCCAGCAGTTTTCGTCCGACAGGGGGCTCTCAGCCCCAGCATTTT.

The chain joins TRBV15 to TRBJ2-3; D is unresolved. Germline-derived CDR1 and CDR2 are LNHNV and YYDKDF (reference sequence). V dropped 4 bases and J dropped 4 bases, with 9 bases sitting between them. CDR3 length equals 13 residues. CDR3 DNA sequence: TGTGCCACCAGCAAGCTCCGCTCAGATACGCAGTATTTT. The encoded protein is CATSKLRSDTQYF.

A word on this clone: At the DNA level, this CDR3 is encoded by other sequences in the same sample as well. The genes are TRBV9 and TRBJ2-7; the D is unclear. The V gene's germline CDR1 is SGDLS and CDR2 YYNGEE. The V end lost 0 bases, the J end lost 2 bases, and 9 bases lay between the germline ends. The CDR3 runs to 14 residues. DNA of the CDR3: TGTGCCAGCAGCGTAGGAGGCGGCACCTACGAGCAGTACTTC. It is translated as CASSVGGGTYEQYF.

This clone came up a few times. The rearrangement links TRBV29-1 to TRBJ1-1, with 7 bases lining up with TRBD1. Germline values: CDR1 SQVTM, CDR2 ANQGSEA. This CDR3 has 12 amino acids. Trimming cost V 4 bases and J 4 bases; bases outside gene matches: 3. This CDR3 reads CSVGDSLTEAFF. In nucleotides, the CDR3 is TGCAGCGTTGGGGACAGCCTCACTGAAGCTTTCTTT.

The V and J genes are TRBV6-1 and TRBJ2-7, with a weak D call TRBD2 (6 bases). CDR1 and CDR2 (germline): MNHNS, SASEGT. Trimming left V 4 bases short and J 2 bases short, with 15 bases between. CDR3 length equals 15 residues. The CDR3 reads CASSGHLASTYEQYF. The CDR3 coding sequence is TGTGCCAGCAGTGGACATCTAGCGTCGACCTACGAGCAGTACTTC.

The V call is TRBV9, the J call TRBJ2-2; a weak D match, TRBD1 (5 bases). Germline V gene data show CDR1 as SGDLS and CDR2 as YYNGEE. This CDR3 contains 15 residues. V dropped 2 bases and J dropped 5 bases, with 13 bases sitting between them. The CDR3 DNA sequence: TGTGCCAGCAGCGTGGACAATCTGGGGACCGGGGAGCTGTTTTTT. Translated, it gives CASSVDNLGTGELFF.

This clone was recorded a few times. The chain employs TRBV4-3 and TRBJ1-4; 8 nucleotides line up with TRBD1. Germline CDR1 reads LGHNA; CDR2 reads YSLEER. The CDR3 extends over 15 amino acids. Losses at the gene ends were 1 base for V and 7 bases for J; bases not matched to a gene: 5. The CDR3 protein is CASSQGTGLGEKLFF. CDR3 nucleotide sequence: TGCGCCAGCAGCCAAGGGACAGGGTTGGGTGAAAAACTGTTTTTT.

The chain employs TRBV5-1 and TRBJ1-2, with D possibly being TRBD1 (5 bases). From germline, CDR1 is SGHRS and CDR2 YFSETQ. This CDR3 contains 15 residues. V lost 4 bases, J lost 10 bases, and 23 bases lay in between. The CDR3 sequence is CASSTQTALVLDYTF. The DNA for the CDR3 is TGCGCCAGCAGCACCCAGACAGCCCTGGTTCTAGACTACACCTTC.

This clone occurred a few times. The chain combines TRBV9 with TRBJ2-7; 8 bases are shared with TRBD1. With 3 bases clipped from V and 5 bases from J, the junction kept 1 base outside the gene matches. The germline CDR1 and CDR2 sequences are SGDLS and YYNGEE. The CDR3 has 12 residues. DNA for the CDR3: TGTGCCAGCAGCGCGGACAGGGACGAGCAGTACTTC. It specifies CASSADRDEQYF.

This chain's CDR3 is CASAGLAGGHTDTQYF. CDR3 nucleotide sequence: TGCGCCAGCGCGGGACTAGCGGGGGGGCACACAGATACGCAGTATTTT. The chain is built from TRBV5-1 and TRBJ2-3, with 16 bases lining up with TRBD2. CDR1 and CDR2 (germline): SGHRS, YFSETQ. V gave up 7 bases and J gave up 2 bases; unmatched junction bases: 4. This CDR3 is 16 amino acids long.

The chain uses TRBV4-3 and TRBJ1-5, with a possible D match to TRBD1 (6 bases). Looked up from germline, CDR1 is LGHNA and CDR2 is YSLEER. This CDR3 has 14 residues. Trimming took off 2 bases at V and 6 bases at J, with 11 bases between the two ends. CDR3 bases: TGCGCCAGCAGCCAACTGCAAGGGGGTCAGCCCCAGCATTTT. Its translation: CASSQLQGGQPQHF.

This chain uses TRBV19 with TRBJ1-6; 7 bases align to TRBD1. Germline trimming cut 2 bases from V and 10 bases from J; bases unmatched to any gene: 8. Germline assignment: CDR1 LNHDA and CDR2 SQIVND (reference sequence). This CDR3 has 15 residues. CDR3 DNA: TGTGCCAGTAGTATACAGGGGGTAGAAGAATCACCCCTCCACTTT. This gives the protein CASSIQGVEESPLHF.

The CDR3 here is CSVLSYGYTF. The CDR3 region has the DNA TGCAGTGTCCTATCCTATGGCTACACCTTC. The V gene is TRBV20-1, the J gene TRBJ1-2; no firm D call. Per the germline V gene, CDR1 is DFQATT and CDR2 is SNEGSKA (reference sequence). V lost 7 bases and J lost 4, with 7 bases in between. The CDR3 extends over 10 amino acids.

CDR3 nucleotide sequence: TGTGCCAGCAGCTGGACAGGGGGTCAGCCCCAGCATTTT. Translation: CASSWTGGQPQHF. The chain combines TRBV7-2 with TRBJ1-5; 10 positions agree with TRBD1. The CDR3 covers 13 residues. Trimming removed 4 bases from V and 6 bases from J; junction bases left unmatched: 0. Germline-derived CDR1 and CDR2 are SGHTA and FQGNSA.

As concerns this clone: Sequence at one end of the junction differs from germline and may be a read error. The chain employs TRBV27 and TRBJ1-6; D is undetermined. This CDR3 region has 13 residues. In germline, CDR1 is MNHEY, CDR2 SMNVEV (reference sequence). CDR3 in amino acids: CASSFNRNSLLHF. DNA of the CDR3: TGTGCCAGCAGTTTCAACAGAAATTCACTCCTCCACTTT.

This clone occurred once. This CDR3 reads CSVERAENTEAFF. CDR3 sequence (DNA): TGCAGCGTTGAGAGGGCCGAGAACACTGAAGCTTTCTTT. The chain joins TRBV29-1 to TRBJ1-1; D unclear. V shed 3 bases and J shed 1 base, with 9 bases lying between them. The CDR3 contains 13 residues. Looked up from germline, CDR1 is SQVTM and CDR2 is ANQGSEA.

The V call is TRBV2, the J call TRBJ2-1; 10 nucleotides line up with TRBD2. Germline CDR1 is SNHLY and CDR2 is FYNNEI. The CDR3 totals 16 residues. With 4 bases clipped from V and 4 bases from J, the junction kept 7 bases outside the gene matches. CDR3 region: CASSVLRAGGYNEQFF. CDR3 nucleotides: TGTGCCAGCAGTGTACTGCGAGCGGGAGGGTACAATGAGCAGTTCTTC.

The CDR3 loop is CASSWDRGGSAEAFF. In nucleotides, the CDR3 is TGTGCCAGCAGCTGGGACAGGGGAGGTTCGGCTGAAGCTTTCTTT. The rearrangement uses TRBV5-4 and TRBJ1-1, with TRBD1 matching 10 bases. The CDR3 consists of 15 residues. V was pared by 3 bases and J by 6 bases, with 8 bases of the junction left unmatched. Germline CDR1 is SGHNT and CDR2 is YYREEE (reference sequence).

The chain joins TRBV6-5 to TRBJ1-1; no clear D gene. The V end lost 4 bases, the J end lost 5 bases, and 11 bases lay between the germline ends. The germline CDR1 and CDR2 sequences are MNHEY and SVGAGI. The CDR3 covers 13 residues. The CDR3 is CASSWLSGTEAFF. The DNA of the CDR3 is TGTGCCAGCAGTTGGTTATCGGGGACTGAAGCTTTCTTT.

A single count supports this clone. The V gene is TRBV18, the J gene TRBJ1-2, with 7 bases fitting TRBD1. This CDR3 is 15 amino acids long. Trimming cost V 3 bases and J 1 base; bases outside gene matches: 5. Germline CDR1 and CDR2: KGHSH and LQKENI. The CDR3 nucleotides read TGTGCCAGCTCACCGCCCGGGACAGTTAACTATGGCTACACCTTC. This translates into CASSPPGTVNYGYTF.

The V call is TRBV25-1, the J call TRBJ1-3; 10 nucleotides line up with TRBD1. Germline loops: CDR1 MGHDK, CDR2 SYGVNS. Trimming at V came to 3 bases and at J to 8 bases, leaving 7 bases not matched to a gene. This CDR3 is 15 amino acids long. The chain's CDR3 is CASSEFRDRGYTIYF. The CDR3 nucleotides read TGTGCCAGCAGTGAGTTCCGGGACAGGGGTTACACCATATATTTT. The whole variable domain, remainder taken from reference TRBV25-1 and TRBJ1-3, is EADIYQTPRYLVIGTGKKITLECSQTMGHDKMYWYQQDPGMELHLIHYSYGVNSTEKGDLSSESTVSRIRTEHFPLTLESARPSHTSQYLCASSEFRDRGYTIYFGEGSWLTVV.